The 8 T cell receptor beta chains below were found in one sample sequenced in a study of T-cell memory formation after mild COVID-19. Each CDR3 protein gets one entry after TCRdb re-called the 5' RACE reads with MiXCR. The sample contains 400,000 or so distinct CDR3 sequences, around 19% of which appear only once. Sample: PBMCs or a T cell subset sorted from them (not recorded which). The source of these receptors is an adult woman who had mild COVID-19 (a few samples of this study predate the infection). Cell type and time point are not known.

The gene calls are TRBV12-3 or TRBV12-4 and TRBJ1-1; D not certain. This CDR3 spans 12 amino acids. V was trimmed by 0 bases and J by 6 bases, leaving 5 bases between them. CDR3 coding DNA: TGTGCCAGCAGTTTAGCGGGCGCTGAAGCTTTCTTT. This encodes CASSLAGAEAFF.

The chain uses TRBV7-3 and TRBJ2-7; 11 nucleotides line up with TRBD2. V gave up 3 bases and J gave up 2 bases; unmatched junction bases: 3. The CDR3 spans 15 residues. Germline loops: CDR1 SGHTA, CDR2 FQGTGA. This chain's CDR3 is CASSFIAGGPYEQYF. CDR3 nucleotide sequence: TGTGCCAGCAGCTTTATAGCGGGAGGGCCCTACGAGCAGTACTTC. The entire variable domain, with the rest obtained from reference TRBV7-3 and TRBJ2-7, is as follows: GAGVSQTPSNKVTEKGKYVELRCDPISGHTALYWYRQSLGQGPEFLIYFQGTGAADDSGLPNDRFFAVRPEGSVSTLKIQRTERGDSAVYLCASSFIAGGPYEQYFGPGTRLTVT.

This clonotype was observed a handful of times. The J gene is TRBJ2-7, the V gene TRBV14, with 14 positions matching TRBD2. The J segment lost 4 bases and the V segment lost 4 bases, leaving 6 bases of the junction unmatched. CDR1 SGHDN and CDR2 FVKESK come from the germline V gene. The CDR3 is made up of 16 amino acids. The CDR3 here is CASSRGTSGSIYEQYF. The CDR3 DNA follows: TGTGCCAGCAGCCGGGGGACTAGCGGGAGTATATACGAGCAGTACTTC.

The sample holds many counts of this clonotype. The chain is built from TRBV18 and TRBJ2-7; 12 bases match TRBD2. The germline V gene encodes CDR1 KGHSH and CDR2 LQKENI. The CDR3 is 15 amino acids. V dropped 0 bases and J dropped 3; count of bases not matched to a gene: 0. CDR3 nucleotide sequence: TGTGCCAGCTCACCACCGACTAGCGGGGGCTACGAGCAGTACTTC. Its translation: CASSPPTSGGYEQYF.

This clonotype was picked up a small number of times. CDR3 nucleotides: TGCGCCAGCAGCTTCGACCCAGGGGGCGCCGGAATTTACACTGAAGCTTTCTTT. This translates into CASSFDPGGAGIYTEAFF. The genes are TRBV5-1 and TRBJ1-1, with 8 bases identical to TRBD1. The CDR3 loop spans 18 amino acids. Trimming removed 2 bases from V and 3 bases from J; junction bases left unmatched: 15. Germline CDR1 and CDR2: SGHRS and YFSETQ.

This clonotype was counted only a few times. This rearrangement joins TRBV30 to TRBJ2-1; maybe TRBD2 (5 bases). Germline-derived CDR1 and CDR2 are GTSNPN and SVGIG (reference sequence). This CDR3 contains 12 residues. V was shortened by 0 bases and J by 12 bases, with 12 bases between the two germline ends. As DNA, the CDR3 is TGTGCCTGGAGTGTACGCTGGGGAGTGCAGTTCTTC. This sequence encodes CAWSVRWGVQFF.

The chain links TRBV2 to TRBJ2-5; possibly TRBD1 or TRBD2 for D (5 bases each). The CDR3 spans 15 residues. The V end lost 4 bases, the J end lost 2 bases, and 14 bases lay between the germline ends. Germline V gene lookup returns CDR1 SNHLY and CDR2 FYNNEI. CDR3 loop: CASSGDPVGQETQYF. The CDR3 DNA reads TGTGCCAGCAGTGGGGACCCGGTGGGACAAGAGACCCAGTACTTC.

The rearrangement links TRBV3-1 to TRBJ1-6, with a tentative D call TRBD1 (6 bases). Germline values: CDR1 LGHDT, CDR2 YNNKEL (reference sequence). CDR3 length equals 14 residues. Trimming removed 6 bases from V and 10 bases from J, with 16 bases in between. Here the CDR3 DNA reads TGTGCCAGCAGTCGAGGACAGTCTCGGTCACCCCTCCACTTT. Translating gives CASSRGQSRSPLHF. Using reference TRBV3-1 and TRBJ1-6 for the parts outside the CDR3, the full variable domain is DTAVSQTPKYLVTQMGNDKSIKCEQNLGHDTMYWYKQDSKKFLKIMFSYNNKELIINETVPNRFSPKSPDKAHLNLHINSLELGDSAVYFCASSRGQSRSPLHFGNGTRLTVT.